The next 25 T cell receptor beta chains were all read from a single sample in a study of cytomegalovirus exposure and HLA in healthy donors. PCR was performed using 60 Vbeta and 13 Jbeta primers. TCRdb's copy holds only in-frame clones and misses some; the assay was immunoSEQ multiplex PCR. The sample contains approximately 92,000 clones, roughly 80% of which appear only once. The material sequenced was PBMCs. These receptors came from a girl aged 2 to 9 in good health and CMV-seropositive.

The V call is TRBV7-9, the J call TRBJ2-5; D not resolved. The CDR3 covers 13 residues. Trimming took off 3 bases at V and 0 bases at J, with 5 bases between the two ends. Germline V gene data show CDR1 as SEHNR and CDR2 as FQNEAQ (reference sequence). The CDR3 loop reads CASSFDYQETQYF. The CDR3 bases are TGTGCCAGCAGCTTCGACTACCAAGAGACCCAGTACTTC.

V usage is TRBV30 and J usage is TRBJ1-1; tentative D call: TRBD1 (6 bases). Trimming removed 5 bases at V and 0 bases at J, with 10 bases between. The CDR3 is 13 amino acids. Germline CDR1 reads GTSNPN; CDR2 reads SVGIG (reference sequence). The CDR3 sequence: CAWQRGMNTEAFF. The CDR3 DNA is TGTGCCTGGCAGAGGGGGATGAACACTGAAGCTTTCTTT.

In this sample, this clone turned up a few times. The chain combines TRBV7-9 with TRBJ1-4; tentative D call: TRBD1 (6 bases). In germline, CDR1 is SEHNR, CDR2 FQNEAQ (reference sequence). Trimming took off 11 bases at V and 5 bases at J, with 21 bases between the two ends. The CDR3 covers 15 residues. CDR3 DNA sequence: TGTGCCGGGCTAGCAGGAGGCAGGGGAAATGAAAAACTGTTTTTT. This codes for CAGLAGGRGNEKLFF.

This clone has a single count. This chain links TRBV4-3 with TRBJ2-1; D is uncertain. Germline CDR1 is LGHNA and CDR2 is YSLEER. V shed 0 bases and J shed 0 bases, with 6 bases lying between them. CDR3 length: 15 residues. The CDR3 nucleotides read TGCGCCAGCAGCCAAGAACCCGGCTCCTACAATGAGCAGTTCTTC. Encoded protein: CASSQEPGSYNEQFF.

This clone was counted once. The chain couples TRBV6-4 to TRBJ1-1; the D gene is possibly TRBD1 (6 bases). Germline CDR1 reads MRHNA; CDR2 reads SNTAGT. V was clipped by 6 bases and J by 1 base, with 9 bases between them. This CDR3 comprises 13 residues. The CDR3 spells CASRQGTNTEAFF. In DNA, the CDR3 is TGTGCCAGCAGGCAGGGGACGAACACTGAAGCTTTCTTT.

This clone was seen just once. V is TRBV5-4 and J is TRBJ2-7, with 8 bases lining up with TRBD1. Germline lookup yields CDR1 SGHNT and CDR2 YYREEE (reference sequence). The V gene end was trimmed by 4 bases and the J gene end by 6 bases; junction bases not matched to a gene: 6. The CDR3 contains 13 residues. CDR3 nucleotides: TGTGCCAGCAGCACGGACAGGGACTTCGAGCAGTACTTC. This codes for CASSTDRDFEQYF.

V usage is TRBV5-5 and J usage is TRBJ2-7; tentatively, D is TRBD1 (6 bases). The V gene lost 1 base and the J gene lost 3 bases, with 11 bases spanning the gap. CDR1 is SGHKS and CDR2 is YYEKEE in the germline V gene (reference sequence). This CDR3 has 14 residues. The CDR3 sequence: CASSLNTGLYEQYF. The DNA for the CDR3 is TGTGCCAGCAGCTTGAATACAGGGCTCTACGAGCAGTACTTC.

A single count supports this clone. V gene TRBV6-6 combines with J gene TRBJ2-1, with no clear D. Per germline, CDR1 MNHNY and CDR2 SVGAGI (reference sequence). CDR3 length: 15 residues. V lost 3 bases to trimming and J lost 2 bases, with 11 bases between them. DNA for the CDR3: TGTGCCAGCAGTTATATGAGCCCGGCCTACAATGAGCAGTTCTTC. Encoded protein: CASSYMSPAYNEQFF.

CDR3 amino acids: CASSYGDTIYF. CDR3 nucleotides: TGTGCCAGCAGTTACGGAGACACCATATATTTT. V gene TRBV6-5 combines with J gene TRBJ1-3; D is uncertain. The CDR3 is 11 amino acids. Trimming stripped 2 bases from V and 8 bases from J, with 4 bases between. Germline V lookup: CDR1 MNHEY, CDR2 SVGAGI.

The CDR3 spells CASSPRQGWNIQYF. In DNA form, the CDR3 reads TGTGCCAGCAGCCCCAGACAGGGCTGGAACATTCAGTACTTC. V is TRBV11-1 and J is TRBJ2-4, with TRBD1 matching 7 bases. V lost 5 bases to trimming and J lost 7 bases; unmatched junction nucleotides: 8. The CDR3 loop spans 14 amino acids. Per germline, CDR1 SGHAT and CDR2 FQDESV (reference sequence).

V is TRBV29-1 and J is TRBJ1-2; 7 bases fit TRBD1. Per the germline V gene, CDR1 is SQVTM and CDR2 is ANQGSEA. Losses at the gene ends were 2 bases for V and 5 bases for J; bases not matched to a gene: 11. The CDR3 consists of 15 residues. CDR3 sequence (DNA): TGCAGCGTTGAATCAAGGGGGCAGGGGTTGTATGGCTACACCTTC. Protein sequence: CSVESRGQGLYGYTF.

On this clone: A junction end diverges from the germline sequence, so it may reflect a read error. CDR3 protein: CASSISRQVNEKLFF. As DNA, the CDR3 is TGTGCTAGCAGCATTTCCCGACAGGTTAATGAAAAACTGTTTTTT. The genes are TRBV7-7 and TRBJ1-4, with D possibly TRBD1 on 6 matching bases. The length of the CDR3 is 15 residues. CDR1 SSHAT and CDR2 FNYEAQ come from the germline V gene (reference sequence).

The V and J genes are TRBV27 and TRBJ1-5, with 10 positions matching TRBD1. The germline V gene encodes CDR1 MNHEY and CDR2 SMNVEV (reference sequence). V shed 6 bases and J 11 bases; nucleotides not matched to a gene: 7. The CDR3 runs 13 residues. CDR3 sequence (DNA): TGTGCCAGCAGCGACAGGGGGCAGAGGGCCCAGCATTTT. As protein: CASSDRGQRAQHF.

The rearrangement links TRBV27 to TRBJ1-5; 7 nucleotides agree with TRBD1. This CDR3 has 15 amino acids. Germline V lookup: CDR1 MNHEY, CDR2 SMNVEV (reference sequence). Trimming cost V 6 bases and J 4 bases; bases outside gene matches: 9. The CDR3 is CASSSGQVGNQPQHF. The CDR3, as DNA: TGTGCCAGCAGCTCCGGACAGGTAGGAAATCAGCCCCAGCATTTT.

The chain carries TRBV7-2 and TRBJ1-5, with a tentative D call TRBD1 (5 bases). CDR1 is SGHTA, CDR2 FQGNSA, per germline. The CDR3 is 15 amino acids. Trimming removed 2 bases from V and 5 bases from J, with 13 bases in between. The DNA for the CDR3 is TGTGCCAGCAGCTTAATAGGGGATGGGGATCAGCCCCAGCATTTT. It is translated as CASSLIGDGDQPQHF.

This clone has just one count. The chain combines TRBV30 with TRBJ1-4; D uncertain. Germline-derived CDR1 and CDR2 are GTSNPN and SVGIG (reference sequence). Between the trimmed V and J ends, which lost 2 bases and 8 bases, there was a span of 9 bases. The CDR3 sequence is 12 residues long. CDR3 loop: CAWSRWEEKLFF. The CDR3 bases are TGTGCCTGGAGTAGGTGGGAGGAAAAACTGTTTTTT.

The chain recombines TRBV2 with TRBJ2-7; no clear D. From germline, CDR1 is SNHLY and CDR2 FYNNEI. The V end lost 6 bases, the J end lost 2 bases, and 14 bases lay between the germline ends. This CDR3 is built from 14 residues. The CDR3 nucleotides are TGTGCCAGCAGGGGCCAGCCGCAACCCTACGAGCAGTACTTC. The encoded protein is CASRGQPQPYEQYF.

This chain uses TRBV2 with TRBJ1-1; D gene uncertain. The ends were cut back, 6 bases at V and 0 bases at J, with 8 bases in the middle. Germline V CDR1 and CDR2: SNHLY, FYNNEI. The CDR3 has 13 residues. The DNA of the CDR3 is TGTGCCAGCAGCCCCCAGGTGAACACTGAAGCTTTCTTT. Translating gives CASSPQVNTEAFF.

Only a few counts were recorded for this clone. This chain uses TRBV5-1 with TRBJ2-1; a weak D match, TRBD1 (6 bases). Germline V gives CDR1 SGHRS, CDR2 YFSETQ. This CDR3 is built from 13 residues. Trimming removed 0 bases at V and 7 bases at J, with 8 bases between. In DNA form, the CDR3 reads TGCGCCAGCAGCTTGGACAGGGTGAATGAGCAGTTCTTC. It encodes CASSLDRVNEQFF.

This sequence joins TRBV9 and TRBJ2-7; D not resolved. Germline CDR1 and CDR2: SGDLS and YYNGEE. V lost 4 bases and J 3 bases, leaving 11 bases between the germline ends. CDR3 length: 13 amino acids. The CDR3 protein is CASSPPNGYEQYF. The CDR3 coding sequence is TGTGCCAGCAGCCCACCCAACGGCTACGAGCAGTACTTC.

CDR3 DNA sequence: TGCGCCAGCAGCTGGGGGACAGGGGACACTGAAGCTTTCTTT. Translated, it gives CASSWGTGDTEAFF. The chain has TRBV5-1 and TRBJ1-1; TRBD1 aligns across 10 bases. The J segment lost 3 bases and the V segment lost 3 bases, leaving 2 bases of the junction unmatched. In germline, CDR1 is SGHRS, CDR2 YFSETQ. The CDR3 runs to 14 residues.

V usage is TRBV6-1 and J usage is TRBJ1-2, with 11 bases that match TRBD1. Looked up from germline, CDR1 is MNHNS and CDR2 is SASEGT. The V and J ends lost 10 bases and 4 bases, in that order; junction bases with no gene match: 5. The CDR3 loop spans 13 amino acids. This chain's CDR3 is CATRTGGVYGYTF. The CDR3 region has the DNA TGTGCCACCCGGACAGGGGGCGTCTATGGCTACACCTTC.

The V call is TRBV6-1, the J call TRBJ1-4; 7 bases agree with TRBD1. Looked up from germline, CDR1 is MNHNS and CDR2 is SASEGT. V lost 6 bases and J lost 5; bases outside the gene matches: 3. The CDR3 runs to 13 residues. DNA of the CDR3: TGTGCCAGCAGCGGGACAGTCAATGAAAAACTGTTTTTT. It is translated as CASSGTVNEKLFF.

The J gene is TRBJ1-4, the V gene TRBV28; 8 bases match TRBD1. The CDR3 has 13 amino acids. V lost 7 bases and J lost 8; bases outside the gene matches: 6. The germline gives CDR1 MDHEN, CDR2 SYDVKM. The CDR3 nucleotides read TGTGCCAGCAATGACAGGGGAGGGGAAAAACTGTTTTTT. This translates into CASNDRGGEKLFF.

The rearrangement uses TRBV9 and TRBJ1-1; D uncertain. The V and J ends lost 6 bases and 7 bases respectively, with 4 bases between them. The CDR3 sequence is 9 residues long. Germline assignment: CDR1 SGDLS and CDR2 YYNGEE. The CDR3 is CASKREAFF. The DNA of the CDR3 is TGTGCCAGCAAGCGTGAAGCTTTCTTT.